The 18 T cell receptor beta chains below all came from one sample that was sequenced in a study of blood T cell repertoires in COVID-19. Sequencing used immunoSEQ multiplex PCR; TCRdb keeps in-frame clones, though not all of them. The sample includes approximately 120,000 clones, around 85% of them seen just once. The sequenced sample consisted of peripheral blood. The receptors shown here come from a woman at least 80 years old with COVID-19, enrolled during active disease.

V and J are TRBV27 and TRBJ1-4; 9 bases agree with TRBD1. Trimming at V came to 6 bases and at J to 7 bases, leaving 12 bases not matched to a gene. The CDR3 has 16 amino acids. The germline V gene has CDR1 MNHEY and CDR2 SMNVEV (reference sequence). The CDR3, as DNA: TGTGCCAGCAGCAACGAACGGACAGGGGTGTTTGAAAAACTGTTTTTT. Translated: CASSNERTGVFEKLFF.

This chain links TRBV28 with TRBJ1-2, with TRBD1 as a possible D gene (5 bases). The CDR3 is made up of 16 amino acids. Germline CDR1 MDHEN, CDR2 SYDVKM. Trimming removed 4 bases at V and 2 bases at J, with 17 bases between. The CDR3 region is CASSSFKEGENYGYTF. In DNA, the CDR3 is TGTGCCAGCAGTTCTTTTAAGGAAGGGGAAAACTATGGCTACACCTTC.

The chain carries TRBV19 and TRBJ2-1; 8 positions match TRBD1. The CDR3 is 17 residues long. V gave up 6 bases and J gave up 6 bases; unmatched junction bases: 16. The germline gives CDR1 LNHDA, CDR2 SQIVND (reference sequence). CDR3: CASRPLSGGQGINEQFF. CDR3 nucleotides: TGTGCCAGTAGACCACTCTCTGGAGGACAGGGCATCAATGAGCAGTTCTTC.

The gene calls are TRBV6-1 and TRBJ1-5, with D perhaps matching TRBD1 (6 bases). Germline lookup yields CDR1 MNHNS and CDR2 SASEGT. The CDR3 contains 18 residues. Trimming took 0 bases from V and 4 from J, leaving 19 bases between them. The CDR3, as DNA: TGTGCCAGCAGTGAAGCAACTGCAGGGGCCCGGAGGAATCAGCCCCAGCATTTT. Its protein product is CASSEATAGARRNQPQHF.

The rearrangement links TRBV5-4 to TRBJ2-6, with 8 positions matching TRBD1. The V segment lost 0 bases and the J segment 1 base; nucleotides outside the gene matches: 3. The CDR3 contains 17 residues. CDR1 is SGHNT, CDR2 YYREEE, per germline (reference sequence). CDR3 in DNA: TGTGCCAGCAGCTTGGTGACAGGGGCTTCTGGGGCCAACGTCCTGACTTTC. This gives the protein CASSLVTGASGANVLTF.

The genes are TRBV19 and TRBJ2-1, with TRBD1 matching over 10 bases. Germline CDR1 and CDR2: LNHDA and SQIVND (reference sequence). The J segment lost 7 bases and the V segment lost 6 bases, leaving 6 bases of the junction unmatched. The CDR3 sequence is 14 residues long. The CDR3 is CASRRTGGTNEQFF. The CDR3, as DNA: TGTGCCAGTAGAAGGACAGGGGGGACTAATGAGCAGTTCTTC.

This sequence joins TRBV9 and TRBJ2-2; D is possibly TRBD1 (5 bases). The CDR3 loop spans 16 amino acids. CDR1 and CDR2 (germline): SGDLS, YYNGEE. Trimming stripped 0 bases from V and 4 bases from J, with 13 bases between. CDR3 region: CASSVAPQGGTGELFF. Written as DNA, the CDR3 is TGTGCCAGCAGCGTAGCCCCCCAGGGTGGCACCGGGGAGCTGTTTTTT.

V and J are TRBV6-5 and TRBJ2-3; unclear D gene. V lost 10 bases and J 2 bases, leaving 13 bases between the germline ends. CDR1 is MNHEY and CDR2 is SVGAGI in the germline V gene. CDR3 length: 13 amino acids. CDR3 sequence (DNA): TGTGCCACCCGGGTTACTACCACAGATACGCAGTATTTT. This translates into CATRVTTTDTQYF.

The chain couples TRBV9 to TRBJ1-2; perhaps TRBD1 as D (6 bases). Germline CDR1 is SGDLS and CDR2 is YYNGEE. The CDR3 is made up of 15 amino acids. The V and J ends lost 3 bases and 4 bases respectively, with 16 bases between them. CDR3 residues: CASSGATRGGYGYTF. The DNA for the CDR3 is TGTGCCAGCAGCGGCGCTACTCGAGGGGGCTATGGCTACACCTTC.

The chain carries TRBV9 and TRBJ1-2; 10 positions match TRBD1. Trimming removed 5 bases from V and 7 bases from J; junction bases left unmatched: 14. The CDR3 is made up of 16 amino acids. The germline V gene has CDR1 SGDLS and CDR2 YYNGEE. The CDR3 DNA is TGTGCCAGCAGGCGACCCGGAGGGACAGGGGAATCTGGCTACACCTTC. Protein: CASRRPGGTGESGYTF.

The CDR3 DNA sequence: TGTGCCAGCAGTAGGACAGGGGATTCCGAGCAGTACTTC. Translated: CASSRTGDSEQYF. The V and J genes are TRBV6-6 and TRBJ2-7; 9 nucleotides line up with TRBD1. Germline trimming cut 5 bases from V and 6 bases from J; bases unmatched to any gene: 5. The CDR3 extends over 13 amino acids. In germline, CDR1 is MNHNY, CDR2 SVGAGI (reference sequence).

The genes are TRBV10-3 and TRBJ2-4, with D possibly matching TRBD1 (5 bases). The CDR3 has 17 residues. Trimming pared 4 bases from V and 1 base from J, leaving 17 bases between. The germline CDR1 and CDR2 sequences are ENHRY and SYGVKD. The CDR3 spells CAISGTPLHRAKNIQYF. CDR3 DNA: TGTGCCATCAGTGGGACACCCTTACACAGGGCCAAAAACATTCAGTACTTC.

This clone was observed a handful of times. The V call is TRBV12-3 or TRBV12-4, the J call TRBJ1-5, with 7 nucleotides matching TRBD1. The CDR3 extends over 13 amino acids. J gave up 7 bases and V 3 bases, and 3 bases lay outside the gene matches. The CDR3 protein is CASSLTGRQPQHF. As DNA, the CDR3 is TGTGCCAGCAGTTTGACAGGGAGGCAGCCCCAGCATTTT.

V is TRBV5-5 and J is TRBJ1-1; 8 bases align to TRBD1. J was trimmed by 5 bases and V by 4 bases; bases with no gene match: 10. Germline V gives CDR1 SGHKS, CDR2 YYEKEE (reference sequence). This CDR3 region has 15 residues. The CDR3 DNA follows: TGTGCCAGCAGCCTGCAGGGGGCAGGGCGAACTGAAGCTTTCTTT. Protein sequence: CASSLQGAGRTEAFF.

The chain is built from TRBV18 and TRBJ2-1, with 12 bases fitting TRBD2. This CDR3 region has 15 residues. CDR1 is KGHSH, CDR2 LQKENI, per germline. V lost 5 bases and J lost 1; bases outside the gene matches: 0. The CDR3 sequence is CASSGTSGSYNEQFF. In DNA form, the CDR3 reads TGTGCCAGCTCAGGGACTAGCGGGTCCTACAATGAGCAGTTCTTC.

The chain combines TRBV25-1 with TRBJ1-4; D call uncertain. CDR1 and CDR2 from the germline V gene are MGHDK and SYGVNS. V gave up 0 bases and J gave up 8 bases, with 7 bases separating them. This CDR3 is built from 13 residues. CDR3 sequence: CASSEYLREKLFF. The CDR3 DNA is TGTGCCAGCAGTGAATATTTGCGGGAAAAACTGTTTTTT.

The chain links TRBV6-2 or TRBV6-3 to TRBJ2-1, with 8 positions matching TRBD2. V lost 5 bases to trimming and J lost 10 bases; unmatched junction nucleotides: 10. The CDR3 sequence is 14 residues long. Germline CDR1 is MNHEY and CDR2 is SVGEGT. The CDR3 sequence is CASSPGGSFREQFF. Written as DNA, the CDR3 is TGTGCCAGCAGTCCGGGGGGGAGCTTTCGGGAGCAGTTCTTC.

The rearrangement joins TRBV28 to TRBJ1-1; 7 bases line up with TRBD1. Germline V CDR1 and CDR2: MDHEN, SYDVKM. V was clipped by 9 bases and J by 1 base; unmatched bases: 11. This CDR3 contains 15 residues. CDR3 residues: CASKSQGGANTEAFF. CDR3 bases: TGTGCCAGTAAATCTCAGGGGGGCGCGAACACTGAAGCTTTCTTT.